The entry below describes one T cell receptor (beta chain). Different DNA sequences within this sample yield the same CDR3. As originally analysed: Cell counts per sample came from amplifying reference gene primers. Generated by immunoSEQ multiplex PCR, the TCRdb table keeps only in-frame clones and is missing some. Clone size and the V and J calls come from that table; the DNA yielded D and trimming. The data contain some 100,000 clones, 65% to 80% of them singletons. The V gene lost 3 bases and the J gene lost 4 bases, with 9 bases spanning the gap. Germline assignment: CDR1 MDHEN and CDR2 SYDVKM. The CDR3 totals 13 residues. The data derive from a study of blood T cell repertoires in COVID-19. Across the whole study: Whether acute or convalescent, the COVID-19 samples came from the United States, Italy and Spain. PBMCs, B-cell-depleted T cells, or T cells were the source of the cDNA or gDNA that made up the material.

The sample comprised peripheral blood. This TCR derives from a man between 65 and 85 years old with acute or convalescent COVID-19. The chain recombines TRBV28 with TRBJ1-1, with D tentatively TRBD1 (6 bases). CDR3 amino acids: CASSLAQGTEAFF. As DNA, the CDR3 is TGTGCCAGCAGTTTGGCACAGGGCACTGAAGCTTTCTTT.